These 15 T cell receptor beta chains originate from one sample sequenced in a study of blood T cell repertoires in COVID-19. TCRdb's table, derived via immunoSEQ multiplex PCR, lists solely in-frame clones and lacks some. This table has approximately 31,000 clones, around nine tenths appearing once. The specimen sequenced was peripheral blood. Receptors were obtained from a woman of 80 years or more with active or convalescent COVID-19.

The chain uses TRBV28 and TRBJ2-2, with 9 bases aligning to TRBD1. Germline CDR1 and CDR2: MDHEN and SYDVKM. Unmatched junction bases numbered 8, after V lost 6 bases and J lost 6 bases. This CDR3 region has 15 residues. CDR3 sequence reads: CASRRPGQGPGELFF. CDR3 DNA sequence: TGTGCCAGCAGACGACCGGGACAGGGCCCCGGGGAGCTGTTTTTT.

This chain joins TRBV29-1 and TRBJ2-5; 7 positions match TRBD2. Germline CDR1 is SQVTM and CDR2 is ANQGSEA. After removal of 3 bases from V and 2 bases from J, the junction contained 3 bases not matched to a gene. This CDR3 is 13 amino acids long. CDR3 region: CSVERGSQETQYF. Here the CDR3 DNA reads TGCAGCGTTGAGCGGGGGTCTCAAGAGACCCAGTACTTC.

CDR3 sequence: CASSRGQTYGYTF. The CDR3 DNA is TGTGCCAGTAGTCGCGGGCAAACCTATGGCTACACCTTC. The V call is TRBV19, the J call TRBJ1-2; D call uncertain. The CDR3 contains 13 residues. Germline lookup yields CDR1 LNHDA and CDR2 SQIVND (reference sequence). The germline V and J ends were trimmed by 5 bases and 4 bases, with 11 bases remaining between them.

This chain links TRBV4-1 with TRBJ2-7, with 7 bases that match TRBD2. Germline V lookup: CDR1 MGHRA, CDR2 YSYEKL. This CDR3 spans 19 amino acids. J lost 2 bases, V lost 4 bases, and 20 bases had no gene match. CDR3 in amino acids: CASSPYTGKNAGETYEQYF. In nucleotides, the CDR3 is TGCGCCAGCAGCCCTTATACCGGAAAGAACGCGGGGGAGACCTACGAGCAGTACTTC.

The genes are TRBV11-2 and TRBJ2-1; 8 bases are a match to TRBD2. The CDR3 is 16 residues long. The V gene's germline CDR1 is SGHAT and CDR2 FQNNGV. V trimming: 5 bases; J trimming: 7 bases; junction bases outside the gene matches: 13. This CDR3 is CASSLPVSAGGNEQFF. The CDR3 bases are TGTGCCAGCAGCCTCCCAGTCTCGGCGGGGGGAAATGAGCAGTTCTTC.

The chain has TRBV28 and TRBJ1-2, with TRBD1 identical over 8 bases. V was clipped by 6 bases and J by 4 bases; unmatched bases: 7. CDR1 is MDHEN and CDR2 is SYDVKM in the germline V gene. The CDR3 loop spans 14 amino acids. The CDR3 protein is CASRETGDSYGYTF. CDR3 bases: TGTGCCAGCAGAGAGACAGGGGATAGCTATGGCTACACCTTC.

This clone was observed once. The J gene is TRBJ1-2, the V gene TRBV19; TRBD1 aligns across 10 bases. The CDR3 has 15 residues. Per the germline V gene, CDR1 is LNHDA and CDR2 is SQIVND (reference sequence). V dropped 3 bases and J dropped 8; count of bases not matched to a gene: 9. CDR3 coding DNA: TGTGCCAGTAGTATGCCGGGACAGGGGATCTGGGGCTACACCTTC. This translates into CASSMPGQGIWGYTF.

The DNA of the CDR3 is TGTGCCAGCAGCTCCACAGGGGGCTACAATCAGCCCCAGCATTTT. It encodes CASSSTGGYNQPQHF. This sequence joins TRBV5-5 and TRBJ1-5, with TRBD1 matching over 9 bases. Germline V gene sequence: CDR1 SGHKS, CDR2 YYEKEE (reference sequence). V lost 3 bases, J lost 3 bases, and 4 bases stayed unmatched. The CDR3 is 15 amino acids.

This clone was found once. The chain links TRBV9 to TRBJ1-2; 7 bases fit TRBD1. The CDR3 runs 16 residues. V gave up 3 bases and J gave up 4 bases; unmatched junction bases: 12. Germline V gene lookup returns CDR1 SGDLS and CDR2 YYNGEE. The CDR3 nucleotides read TGTGCCAGCAGCGCGACAGGGTCTTTCCCCCTCTATGGCTACACCTTC. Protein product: CASSATGSFPLYGYTF.

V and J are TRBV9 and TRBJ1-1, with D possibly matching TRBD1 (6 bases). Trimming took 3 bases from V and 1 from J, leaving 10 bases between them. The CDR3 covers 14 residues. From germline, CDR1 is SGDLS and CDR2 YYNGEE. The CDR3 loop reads CASSAGHKNTEAFF. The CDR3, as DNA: TGTGCCAGCAGCGCGGGACACAAGAACACTGAAGCTTTCTTT.

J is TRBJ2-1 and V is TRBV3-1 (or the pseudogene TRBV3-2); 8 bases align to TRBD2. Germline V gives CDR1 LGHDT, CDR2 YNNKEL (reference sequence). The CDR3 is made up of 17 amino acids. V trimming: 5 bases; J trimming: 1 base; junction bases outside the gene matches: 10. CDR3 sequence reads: CASSNPKGLVSYNEQFF. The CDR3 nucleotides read TGTGCCAGCAGCAACCCTAAGGGACTAGTATCCTACAATGAGCAGTTCTTC.

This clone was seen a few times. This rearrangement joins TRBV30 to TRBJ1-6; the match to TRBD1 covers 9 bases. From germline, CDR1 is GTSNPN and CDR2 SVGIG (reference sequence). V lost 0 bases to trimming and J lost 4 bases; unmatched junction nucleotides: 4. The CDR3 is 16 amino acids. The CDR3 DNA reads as TGTGCCTGGAGTGTACCCGACAGGGGGTATAATTCACCCCTCCACTTT. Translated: CAWSVPDRGYNSPLHF.

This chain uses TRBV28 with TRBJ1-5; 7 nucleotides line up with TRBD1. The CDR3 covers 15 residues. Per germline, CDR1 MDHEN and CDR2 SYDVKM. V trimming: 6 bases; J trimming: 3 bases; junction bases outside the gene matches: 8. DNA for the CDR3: TGTGCCAGCAGCCTTCCACAGGGGCTCAATCAGCCCCAGCATTTT. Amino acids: CASSLPQGLNQPQHF.

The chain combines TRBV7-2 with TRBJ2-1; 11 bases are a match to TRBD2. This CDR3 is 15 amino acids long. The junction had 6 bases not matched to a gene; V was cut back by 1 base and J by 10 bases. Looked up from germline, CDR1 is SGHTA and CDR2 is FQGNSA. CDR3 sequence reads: CASSLGSGGAGEQFF. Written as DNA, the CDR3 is TGTGCCAGCAGCTTAGGTAGCGGGGGGGCCGGGGAGCAGTTCTTC.

CDR3 region: CASSWGLNQPQHF. CDR3 nucleotides: TGTGCCAGCAGTTGGGGACTCAATCAGCCCCAGCATTTT. The rearrangement joins TRBV12-3 or TRBV12-4 to TRBJ1-5; D possibly corresponds to TRBD1 (5 bases). V was clipped by 4 bases and J by 3 bases, with 7 bases between them. There are 13 residues in the CDR3.